Ten or more counts support the clone carrying this T cell receptor beta chain. Its antigen is unknown. The data derive from a study of CD8 T cells in ankylosing spondylitis. Study-wide results and caveats: Typical of ankylosing spondylitis blood, it appeared, was a TCR beta motif of several highly homologous variants. Existing reports had already noted some motif variants in reactive arthritis synovial fluid and blood.

CDR1 MNHEY and CDR2 SMNVEV come from the germline V gene (reference sequence). This CDR3 spans 14 amino acids. V lost 3 bases and J lost 4, with 12 bases in between. Libraries of TCR beta came from quantitative 5'-RACE with molecular barcodes. TCRdb called the 5' RACE reads again in MiXCR, with one record for every CDR3 protein. The data hold 500,000 to 650,000 distinct CDR3 sequences, with under 5.5% observed a single time. Sequenced material: blood, either unsorted or a sorted T cell fraction (not recorded which). The source of this sequence is a male donor with ankylosing spondylitis. The chain links TRBV27 to TRBJ2-5; weak D call: TRBD1 (6 bases). This CDR3 reads CASSFQGSAETQYF. Written as DNA, the CDR3 is TGTGCCAGCAGTTTTCAGGGGTCGGCAGAGACCCAGTACTTC.